This T cell receptor (beta chain) was recovered during a study of T cells in Graves' hyperthyroidism and ophthalmopathy. Study overall: Peripheral blood was taken when the disease was first diagnosed, before any treatment began. Study-level results: In validation, the model predicted ophthalmopathy. These predictions came a median approximately 5.9 months before onset.

Stability of Graves' hyperthyroidism was defined as absent ophthalmopathy progression within 18 months. The study based diagnoses on clinical symptoms, serum thyroxine and TRAb, thyroid ultrasound and orbital computed tomography. Amplification targeted TCR beta CDR3 regions from RNA transcripts. With the HTBI primer set, the TCR CDR3 went through a first round of RT-PCR. TCRdb recomputed calls from the multiplex PCR reads with MiXCR, one row per CDR3 protein. The table lists around 350,000 distinct CDR3 sequences, around a quarter of them singletons, with over 70% in the top ten. As for this clonotype: The antigen remains unidentified.

Germline V gives CDR1 SGHVS, CDR2 FQNEAQ. This CDR3 has 13 amino acids. V lost 3 bases to trimming and J lost 7 bases; unmatched junction nucleotides: 5. The chain links TRBV7-8 to TRBJ2-7, with TRBD2 matching 8 bases. Sequenced material: blood. The sequence came from a man aged 50 to 59 with Graves' hyperthyroidism. CDR3 coding DNA: TGTGCCAGCAGCTTGTCAGCGGGAGTTGAGCAGTACTTC. Its protein product is CASSLSAGVEQYF.